This T cell receptor (beta chain) was retrieved from a study of control samples from healthy donors and cancer patients. Clones were read by immunoSEQ multiplex PCR, and TCRdb kept only the in-frame ones, dropping some. Among under 100,000 clones listed, over 90% were seen once. There are 14 residues in the CDR3. The V end lost 5 bases, the J end lost 10 bases, and 20 bases lay between the germline ends. Germline CDR1 is MNHEY and CDR2 is SMNVEV (reference sequence). Specimen: blood. The sequence derives from a woman under 40 in good health. The J gene is TRBJ1-1, the V gene TRBV27; D is possibly TRBD1 (6 bases). CDR3 loop: CASSLTGNRGLAFF. CDR3 sequence (DNA): TGTGCCAGCAGTCTCACAGGGAATAGAGGGTTAGCTTTCTTT.